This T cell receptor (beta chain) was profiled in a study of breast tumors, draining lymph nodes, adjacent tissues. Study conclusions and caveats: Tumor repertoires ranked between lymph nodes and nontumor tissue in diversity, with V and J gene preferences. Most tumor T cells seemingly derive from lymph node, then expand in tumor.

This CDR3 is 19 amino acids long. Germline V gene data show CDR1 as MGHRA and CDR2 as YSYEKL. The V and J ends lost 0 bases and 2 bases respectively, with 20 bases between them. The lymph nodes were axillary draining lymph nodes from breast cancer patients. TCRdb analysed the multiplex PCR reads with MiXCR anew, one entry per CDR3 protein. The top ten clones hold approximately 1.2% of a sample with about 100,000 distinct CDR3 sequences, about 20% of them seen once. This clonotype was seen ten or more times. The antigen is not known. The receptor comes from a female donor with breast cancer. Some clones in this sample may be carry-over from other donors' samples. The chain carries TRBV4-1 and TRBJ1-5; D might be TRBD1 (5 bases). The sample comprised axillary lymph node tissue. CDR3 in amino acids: CASSQDVGRAASGNQPQHF. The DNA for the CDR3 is TGCGCCAGCAGCCAAGATGTGGGCAGGGCGGCCTCCGGCAATCAGCCCCAGCATTTT.